The clone carrying this TCR beta chain was detected only once. Its antigen is still unknown. This sample stems from a study of Ad26.COV2.S vaccination and SARS-CoV-2 variants. About the study: Ad26.COV2.S arm of COV1001 included the donor. Each vaccinee took Ad26.COV2.S intramuscularly, once or twice 56 days apart. Study findings and constraints: Total T cell responses were possibly underestimated by TCR breadth and depth analyses. Breadth, reportedly substantial, characterized the spike-specific CD8+ and CD4+ T cell responses after vaccination.

Sequenced by immunoSEQ multiplex PCR; TCRdb stores in-frame clones only, minus some. The sample lists over 250,000 clones, 80% to 90% occurring once. Treatment indicated: 15 to 20 received Ad26.COV2.S at low or high dose, single or two shots; five or six received placebo; per-sample allocation not given. Samples were taken on day 63 after the first vaccine or placebo injection. This TCR was recovered from a person between 18 and 59 years old who received the Ad26.COV2.S COVID-19 vaccine or a placebo. Source: peripheral blood, taken in a trial of Ad26.COV2.S vaccine versus placebo.

The CDR3 sequence: CASSAQGGSYNEQFF. CDR3 DNA sequence: TGTGCCAGCAGTGCACAGGGGGGCTCCTACAATGAGCAGTTCTTC. This sequence joins TRBV6-4 and TRBJ2-1; the match to TRBD1 covers 8 bases. The CDR3 runs to 15 residues. J gave up 0 bases and V 4 bases, and 2 bases lay outside the gene matches. Germline CDR1 and CDR2: MRHNA and SNTAGT.